This T cell receptor beta chain was recovered during a study of T cell clonality in common variable immunodeficiency. Study observations and caveats: Common variable immunodeficiency TCR beta sequences reportedly had fewer deletions and N-nucleotide insertions.

This CDR3 comprises 14 residues. Germline V lookup: CDR1 SGHVS, CDR2 FNYEAQ. V lost 4 bases to trimming and J lost 3 bases, with 10 bases between them. Sequenced by immunoSEQ multiplex PCR; TCRdb stores in-frame clones only, minus some. The sample presents about 33,000 clones, none singletons. CVID subjects had received replacement immunoglobulin for at least one year. About this clone itself: Its target is not known. The CDR3 end is not reached by the read, which stops 3 residues before it; the germline J gene fills it in.

This clonotype originated in a human donor with common variable immunodeficiency. Sequenced: peripheral blood mononuclear cells. The chain uses TRBV7-6 and TRBJ1-5, with a weak D call TRBD1 (5 bases). The sequenced CDR3 bases are TGTGCCAGCAGCTATGGGGGGATCAATCAGCCC. It translates to CASSYGGINQP. The full-length CDR3 reads as CASSYGGINQPQHF. The variable domain in full, with the rest retrieved from reference TRBV7-6 and TRBJ1-5, is GAGVSQSPRYKVTKRGQDVALRCDPISGHVSLYWYRQALGQGPEFLTYFNYEAQQDKSGLPNDRFSAERPEGSISTLTIQRTEQRDSAMYRCASSYGGINQPQHFGDGTRLSIL.